This T cell receptor beta chain originates from a study of regulatory dendritic cells for organ transplantation. Of note for this clone: Its antigen remains unknown.

The CDR3 extends over 17 amino acids. V was clipped by 1 base and J by 0 bases, with 12 bases between them. Germline CDR1 MGHRA, CDR2 YSYEKL. Findings and caveats of the study: Regulatory dendritic cells appeared to expand memory CD8+ clones less than mature ones.

Here immunoSEQ multiplex PCR was the method, and the copy in TCRdb shows in-frame clones only, minus some. The data show 10,000 to 15,000 clones, 89% seen once. Sorted subsets were CFSE-labeled and cultured around five days with allogeneic dendritic cells. This TCR was recovered from a human donor in good health. Sequencing used naive CD8+ T cells from blood cultured with regulatory dendritic cells. The subset denotes: CD45RA+ naive T cells. The rearrangement joins TRBV4-1 to TRBJ1-4; D not resolved. The CDR3 spells CASSQGITFATNEKLFF. The DNA of the CDR3 is TGCGCCAGCAGCCAAGGTATAACCTTCGCAACTAATGAAAAACTGTTTTTT.